Presented here are 30 T cell receptor beta chains from one specimen sequenced in a study of blood T cell repertoires in COVID-19. Libraries were prepared by immunoSEQ multiplex PCR; TCRdb keeps only in-frame clonotypes and omits some of them. This sample carries hundreds of thousands of clones, 70% to 90% of them seen once, and the ten largest clones take around 3%. Sequencing was carried out using peripheral blood. These receptors originate from a woman aged 25 to 45 with COVID-19, enrolled during active disease.

This chain links TRBV19 with TRBJ2-2, with D maybe TRBD1 (5 bases). The CDR3 covers 13 residues. V gave up 10 bases and J gave up 6 bases, with 15 bases separating them. Looked up from germline, CDR1 is LNHDA and CDR2 is SQIVND (reference sequence). The DNA for the CDR3 is TGTGCCACCCGTCCAGGGATTGCCGGGGAGCTGTTTTTT. It yields the protein CATRPGIAGELFF.

The rearrangement links TRBV6-1 to TRBJ1-1, with 7 bases identical to TRBD1. The germline V gene encodes CDR1 MNHNS and CDR2 SASEGT. Unmatched junction bases numbered 13, after V lost 3 bases and J lost 0 bases. The CDR3 length is 18 residues. The CDR3 loop reads CASSEGLWDSTLNTEAFF. The CDR3 bases are TGTGCCAGCAGTGAGGGGTTGTGGGACAGCACCTTGAACACTGAAGCTTTCTTT.

The gene calls are TRBV27 and TRBJ2-3; TRBD2 agrees at 8 bases. From germline, CDR1 is MNHEY and CDR2 SMNVEV (reference sequence). V lost 6 bases, J lost 4 bases, and 6 bases stayed unmatched. This CDR3 region has 14 residues. The CDR3 loop is CASSATSASDTQYF. The CDR3 nucleotides read TGTGCCAGCAGCGCGACTAGCGCATCAGATACGCAGTATTTT.

The rearrangement joins TRBV11-3 to TRBJ2-1, with 7 bases matching TRBD2. With 3 bases clipped from V and 8 bases from J, the junction kept 13 bases outside the gene matches. CDR3 size: 16 residues. Germline CDR1 reads SGHNT; CDR2 reads YENEEA. CDR3 nucleotide sequence: TGTGCCAGCAGCTTCACTTGGCGGGAGTGGGGGGATGAGCAGTTCTTC. It is translated as CASSFTWREWGDEQFF.

Written as DNA, the CDR3 is TGTGCCAGCTTCAGAGGGTCTGGAAACACCATATATTTT. Protein: CASFRGSGNTIYF. The genes are TRBV28 and TRBJ1-3; no clear D. The V and J ends lost 8 bases and 1 base respectively, with 9 bases between them. In germline, CDR1 is MDHEN, CDR2 SYDVKM. The CDR3 loop spans 13 amino acids.

V and J are TRBV5-6 and TRBJ2-3; D call uncertain. Germline V lookup: CDR1 SGHDT, CDR2 YYEEEE. This CDR3 is 11 amino acids long. The V end lost 1 base, the J end lost 6 bases, and 3 bases lay between the germline ends. In nucleotides, the CDR3 is TGTGCCAGCAGCTTGCGGGATACGCAGTATTTT. As protein: CASSLRDTQYF.

The chain employs TRBV5-1 and TRBJ1-4; a weak D match, TRBD1 (5 bases). V shed 1 base and J shed 4 bases, with 14 bases lying between them. This CDR3 is 16 amino acids long. Germline V gene lookup returns CDR1 SGHRS and CDR2 YFSETQ. CDR3 in DNA: TGCGCCAGCAGCTTGAGGGGCCGCCCGCTTAATGAAAAACTGTTTTTT. As protein: CASSLRGRPLNEKLFF.

V is TRBV7-8 and J is TRBJ2-7; 7 nucleotides match TRBD1. The CDR3 spans 15 residues. Germline V gene lookup returns CDR1 SGHVS and CDR2 FQNEAQ. V trimming: 4 bases; J trimming: 1 base; junction bases outside the gene matches: 7. The DNA of the CDR3 is TGTGCCAGCAGCTCCTACCCGGGACAGTCCTACGAGCAGTACTTC. As protein: CASSSYPGQSYEQYF.

The CDR3 reads CASSEAGAGRYGYTF. CDR3 sequence (DNA): TGTGCCAGCAGTGAAGCTGGAGCAGGGAGGTATGGCTACACCTTC. This sequence joins TRBV6-1 and TRBJ1-2; a weak D match, TRBD1 (5 bases). The V end lost 0 bases, the J end lost 5 bases, and 13 bases lay between the germline ends. The CDR3 covers 15 residues. Germline V gene sequence: CDR1 MNHNS, CDR2 SASEGT.

This chain links TRBV27 with TRBJ1-5; 7 bases align to TRBD1. From germline, CDR1 is MNHEY and CDR2 SMNVEV (reference sequence). Losses at the gene ends were 3 bases for V and 1 base for J; bases not matched to a gene: 9. This CDR3 is built from 17 residues. DNA for the CDR3: TGTGCCAGCAGTTTCTATCCAGGGGGGAGCAGCAATCAGCCCCAGCATTTT. As protein: CASSFYPGGSSNQPQHF.

This chain uses TRBV2 with TRBJ2-7; possibly TRBD2 for D (6 bases). CDR1 is SNHLY and CDR2 is FYNNEI in the germline V gene. This CDR3 spans 15 amino acids. V gave up 3 bases and J gave up 2 bases, with 14 bases separating them. In DNA, the CDR3 is TGTGCCAGCAGTGATCAGCGGGCGCCTACCTACGAGCAGTACGTC. Its protein product is CASSDQRAPTYEQYV.

The genes are TRBV11-2 and TRBJ2-3; maybe TRBD2 (6 bases). CDR1 is SGHAT and CDR2 is FQNNGV in the germline V gene. This CDR3 comprises 18 residues. V was shortened by 5 bases and J by 0 bases, with 21 bases between the two germline ends. The CDR3 DNA follows: TGTGCCAGCAGCCCTACCACTACCCGGGGGTCCAGCACAGATACGCAGTATTTT. Its translation is CASSPTTTRGSSTDTQYF.

The chain employs TRBV7-9 and TRBJ2-7; tentative D call: TRBD2 (5 bases). The germline CDR1 and CDR2 sequences are SEHNR and FQNEAQ (reference sequence). V lost 1 base and J 0 bases, leaving 7 bases between the germline ends. The CDR3 extends over 14 amino acids. The CDR3 DNA reads TGTGCCAGCAGCTTAGGCGGGTACTCCTACGAGCAGTACGTC. Protein: CASSLGGYSYEQYV.

The chain couples TRBV27 to TRBJ2-6; 9 bases match TRBD1. The CDR3 spans 17 residues. Trimming took 5 bases from V and 4 from J; bases not matched to a gene: 9. Germline V gene data show CDR1 as MNHEY and CDR2 as SMNVEV (reference sequence). CDR3 bases: TGTGCCAGCAGTCACGGGACAGGGACGTCCGGGGCCAACGTCCTGACTTTC. Encoded protein: CASSHGTGTSGANVLTF. The full variable domain, with the rest looked up from reference TRBV27 and TRBJ2-6, is EAQVTQNPRYLITVTGKKLTVTCSQNMNHEYMSWYRQDPGLGLRQIYYSMNVEVTDKGDVPEGYKVSRKEKRNFPLILESPSPNQTSLYFCASSHGTGTSGANVLTFGAGSRLTVL.

The chain combines TRBV10-2 with TRBJ1-4; the D is unclear. Trimming removed 5 bases at V and 4 bases at J, with 2 bases between. This CDR3 is built from 11 residues. Germline V lookup: CDR1 WSHSY, CDR2 SAAADI. The CDR3 protein is CASSHNEKLFF. Written as DNA, the CDR3 is TGCGCCAGCAGTCATAATGAAAAACTGTTTTTT.

The chain carries TRBV28 and TRBJ1-2; D might be TRBD1 (6 bases). The CDR3 is 13 amino acids. V was cut by 9 bases and J by 6 bases, with 17 bases left in between. Germline assignment: CDR1 MDHEN and CDR2 SYDVKM. The chain's CDR3 is CASCLQGGDGYTF. The CDR3 nucleotides are TGTGCCAGTTGCCTACAGGGTGGGGATGGCTACACCTTC.

The gene calls are TRBV21-1 and TRBJ1-5. TRBV21-1 is a pseudogene locus. The CDR3 loop spans 12 amino acids. The CDR3, as DNA: TGTGCCAGCAGCAAAAGAGGACAGCCCCAGCATTTT. This encodes CASSKRGQPQHF.

The chain joins TRBV30 to TRBJ1-5; D remains ambiguous. The ends were cut back, 0 bases at V and 9 bases at J, with 9 bases in the middle. Per germline, CDR1 GTSNPN and CDR2 SVGIG (reference sequence). This CDR3 spans 12 amino acids. The CDR3 DNA is TGTGCCTGGAGTGTACTTCGGGGGCCCCAGCATTTT. This codes for CAWSVLRGPQHF.

The rearrangement joins TRBV29-1 to TRBJ2-7; D perhaps matches TRBD1 (5 bases). Germline V lookup: CDR1 SQVTM, CDR2 ANQGSEA. CDR3 length: 13 amino acids. Trimming took 1 base from V and 0 from J, leaving 7 bases between them. The CDR3 region is CSVEGGTSYEQYF. CDR3 sequence (DNA): TGCAGCGTTGAAGGGGGCACCTCCTACGAGCAGTACTTC.

V gene TRBV18 combines with J gene TRBJ2-1; 12 bases agree with TRBD1. There are 16 residues in the CDR3. The germline V gene encodes CDR1 KGHSH and CDR2 LQKENI. V shed 3 bases and J 7 bases; nucleotides not matched to a gene: 7. The CDR3 protein is CASSPMGQGAMNEQFF. For the CDR3, the DNA is TGTGCCAGCTCACCGATGGGACAGGGGGCTATGAATGAGCAGTTCTTC.

The chain recombines TRBV7-8 with TRBJ1-2, with 12 bases lining up with TRBD1. This CDR3 comprises 18 residues. CDR1 and CDR2 from the germline V gene are SGHVS and FQNEAQ. V lost 1 base, J lost 4 bases, and 10 bases stayed unmatched. CDR3 protein: CASSLGPGQGARSYGYTF. The CDR3 coding sequence is TGTGCCAGCAGCTTAGGGCCGGGACAGGGGGCGAGGAGCTATGGCTACACCTTC.

The V and J genes are TRBV11-2 and TRBJ2-2; 7 bases match TRBD1. Trimming cost V 2 bases and J 14 bases; bases outside gene matches: 14. Germline CDR1 SGHAT, CDR2 FQNNGV. The CDR3 loop spans 15 amino acids. This CDR3 is CASSLYPRDPGGLFF. CDR3 sequence (DNA): TGTGCCAGCAGCTTATACCCCCGGGACCCAGGGGGACTGTTTTTT.

This clone was observed once. The V call is TRBV19, the J call TRBJ1-6, with 8 bases lining up with TRBD1. The junction had 2 bases not matched to a gene; V was cut back by 2 bases and J by 2 bases. CDR1 and CDR2 (germline): LNHDA, SQIVND (reference sequence). This CDR3 region has 16 residues. CDR3 in DNA: TGTGCCAGTAGTATACGGGACAGGACCTATAATTCACCCCTCCACTTT. Protein sequence: CASSIRDRTYNSPLHF.

The chain couples TRBV2 to TRBJ1-2; 9 nucleotides match TRBD1. V dropped 4 bases and J dropped 2; count of bases not matched to a gene: 5. The CDR3 totals 15 residues. The germline CDR1 and CDR2 sequences are SNHLY and FYNNEI. CDR3 bases: TGTGCCAGCAGTGGGGACAGGGTGGGAAACTATGGCTACACCTTC. It yields the protein CASSGDRVGNYGYTF.

This rearrangement joins TRBV5-1 to TRBJ1-4; D possibly corresponds to TRBD1 (6 bases). CDR3 length: 13 amino acids. Trimming left V 2 bases short and J 7 bases short, with 9 bases between. Germline values: CDR1 SGHRS, CDR2 YFSETQ. The CDR3 region has the DNA TGCGCCAGCAGCTTCAGGGGTGGTGAAAAACTGTTTTTT. This codes for CASSFRGGEKLFF.

The gene calls are TRBV3-1 (or the pseudogene TRBV3-2) and TRBJ1-1, with 9 nucleotides matching TRBD1. Per the germline V gene, CDR1 is LGHDT and CDR2 is YNNKEL (reference sequence). Trimming removed 4 bases from V and 11 bases from J; junction bases left unmatched: 17. The CDR3 contains 16 residues. CDR3 residues: CASSPLHRGRESGAFF. As DNA, the CDR3 is TGTGCCAGCAGCCCCCTCCACAGGGGGCGCGAGTCGGGCGCTTTCTTT.

This rearrangement joins TRBV10-2 to TRBJ2-7; tentatively, D is TRBD2 (6 bases). The CDR3 has 13 amino acids. Germline CDR1 reads WSHSY; CDR2 reads SAAADI. The ends were cut back, 10 bases at V and 0 bases at J, with 13 bases in the middle. The CDR3 protein is CATTMGGSYEQYF. CDR3 DNA: TGCGCCACCACAATGGGGGGCTCCTACGAGCAGTACTTC.

V is TRBV6-5 and J is TRBJ1-1; D call uncertain. The CDR3 has 13 amino acids. Trimming left V 7 bases short and J 4 bases short, with 13 bases between. The V gene's germline CDR1 is MNHEY and CDR2 SVGAGI. DNA of the CDR3: TGTGCCAGCACTCTAAGGAGAGGCACTGAAGCTTTCTTT. It codes for CASTLRRGTEAFF.

The CDR3 region is CASSQHGSSYEQYF. CDR3 sequence (DNA): TGTGCCAGCAGCCAGCACGGGAGCTCCTACGAGCAGTACTTC. V is TRBV7-6 and J is TRBJ2-7; TRBD2 is a possible D gene (6 bases). Per the germline V gene, CDR1 is SGHVS and CDR2 is FNYEAQ. The V gene lost 5 bases and the J gene lost 0 bases, with 11 bases spanning the gap. The CDR3 totals 14 residues.

V is TRBV6-5 and J is TRBJ2-1; 8 bases match TRBD2. The CDR3 contains 14 residues. In germline, CDR1 is MNHEY, CDR2 SVGAGI. J lost 7 bases, V lost 4 bases, and 6 bases had no gene match. CDR3 loop: CASSSAGAGNEQFF. As DNA, the CDR3 is TGTGCCAGCAGTTCAGCGGGAGCTGGGAATGAGCAGTTCTTC.